Listed below are T cell receptor beta chains from one sample, sequenced in a study of T-cell reconstitution after alpha-beta-depleted transplantation in children. TCRdb reprocessed the PCR reads with MiXCR, giving one entry per CDR3 protein. The sample has about 110,000 distinct CDR3 sequences, approximately 6.9% seen once. Sequencing was performed on PBMCs, mostly from graft donor cells, taken 360 days after TCRalphabeta/CD19-depleted stem cell transplant. These receptors all come from a male patient between 2 and 15 years old who had a stem cell transplant for acute lymphoblastic leukemia, so the T cells may come from the graft donor. Both conserved end residues are part of each CDR3. The D gene is left open where the match is weak. Size is stated for part of the rows, as once, few or many counts, or as a class when the clone is expanded.

V,size,J,D,DNA,CDR3
TRBV5-6,few,TRBJ2-7,-,TGTGCCAGCAGCTCCAGGGGCGCCCCCTCCTACGAGCAGTACTTC,CASSSRGAPSYEQYF
TRBV29-1,few,TRBJ1-1,-,TGCAGCGCCTGCCGGCAACACACTGAAGCTTTCTTT,CSACRQHTEAFF
TRBV4-3,few,TRBJ2-7,TRBD2,TGCGCCAGCAGCCAAGGGCGGGGGTACTACGAGCAGTACTTC,CASSQGRGYYEQYF
TRBV7-3,many,TRBJ2-7,-,TGTGCCAGCAGCGAGGGGTTCTACGAGCAGTACTTC,CASSEGFYEQYF
TRBV21-1,many,TRBJ1-2,-,TGTGCCAGCAGCAAAGCGCGCAGGGGAGGAAACTATGGCTACACCTTC,CASSKARRGGNYGYTF
TRBV9,many,TRBJ2-1,TRBD2,TGTGCCAGCAGCAATCGACTAGCGGGGTACAATGAGCAGTTCTTC,CASSNRLAGYNEQFF
TRBV30,few,TRBJ1-1,-,TGTGCCTGGAGTAATATGAACACTGAAGCTTTCTTT,CAWSNMNTEAFF
TRBV12-3/TRBV12-4,-,TRBJ2-1,TRBD2,TGTGCCACCCTAGCGGGAGGGCCTTATTTCAACAATGAGCAGTTCTTC,CATLAGGPYFNNEQFF
TRBV5-1,many,TRBJ2-1,-,TGCGCCAGCAGCCTGGTTGGGTACAATGAGCAGTTCTTC,CASSLVGYNEQFF
TRBV5-4,-,TRBJ2-1,-,TGTGCCAGCAGCTTCCTTGGGCATGAGCAGTTCTTC,CASSFLGHEQFF
TRBV7-2,many,TRBJ2-7,-,TGTGCCAGCAGCTTAGTGCTCTCGGAGCAGTACTTC,CASSLVLSEQYF
TRBV13,few,TRBJ2-3,TRBD2,TGTGCCAGCAGCACGGGACTAGCGGGAGGGCCTACGCAGTATTTT,CASSTGLAGGPTQYF
TRBV28,many,TRBJ2-7,-,TGTGCCAGCTATTCTTCGGGTCGGCTGTACGAGCAGTACTTC,CASYSSGRLYEQYF
TRBV10-3,few,TRBJ2-5,-,TGTGCCATCAGTGAGGGCCGACTAGTTGAAGAGACCCAGTACTTC,CAISEGRLVEETQYF
TRBV2,many,TRBJ2-2,TRBD2,TGTGCCAGCAGTGAAGTAGCGGGAAGGGGGAACACCGGGGAGCTGTTTTTT,CASSEVAGRGNTGELFF
TRBV10-3,many,TRBJ2-5,-,TGTGCCATCAGTGAGACAGCTACGGCACAAGGGACCCAGTACTTC,CAISETATAQGTQYF
TRBV6-1,few,TRBJ2-1,-,TGTGCCAGCAGGGGTTGGGGACTCGAAGATGAGCAGTTCTTC,CASRGWGLEDEQFF
TRBV7-9,many,TRBJ2-7,TRBD2,TGTGCCAGCAGCCGCCGGGACTACGTTTACGAGCAGTACTTC,CASSRRDYVYEQYF
TRBV9,few,TRBJ2-1,-,TGTGCCAGCAGCGTAGATCGGCAGGGCCGCTACTACAATGAGCAGTTCTTC,CASSVDRQGRYYNEQFF
TRBV27,-,TRBJ1-1,-,TGTGCCAGCAGTTTAACCGGGACCATGACTTTCTTT,CASSLTGTMTFF
TRBV7-9,-,TRBJ2-7,TRBD1,TGTGCCAGCAGCTGGGACAGGGGGGACTACGAGCAGTACTTC,CASSWDRGDYEQYF
TRBV7-9,many,TRBJ2-3,-,TGTGCCAGCAGTCCAGGACACTCCAAGGGAGATACGCAGTATTTT,CASSPGHSKGDTQYF
TRBV5-6,-,TRBJ2-7,TRBD1,TGTGCCAGCAGCCCGATAGACAGGGGTACCTACGAGCAGTACTTC,CASSPIDRGTYEQYF
TRBV9,many,TRBJ2-6,-,TGTGCCAGCAGCCCCGAGTGGGGTCCCCCCTCTGGGGCCAACGTCCTGACTTTC,CASSPEWGPPSGANVLTF